Shown below are 22 T cell receptor beta chains from a single sample sequenced in a study of siplizumab effects on memory and regulatory T cells. The data were produced by immunoSEQ multiplex PCR, yet TCRdb's version contains in-frame clones alone and is incomplete. This sample yields 100,000 or so clones, of which about 95% are seen a single time; 1% to 1.5% belongs to the top ten. The sequenced sample was non-Treg CD4+ T cells sorted from blood. These receptors all stem from a human donor in good health.

This rearrangement joins TRBV6-5 to TRBJ2-1; the match to TRBD2 covers 8 bases. This CDR3 comprises 11 residues. The germline CDR1 and CDR2 sequences are MNHEY and SVGAGI. The V segment lost 5 bases and the J segment 15 bases; nucleotides outside the gene matches: 6. For the CDR3, the DNA is TGTGCCAGCAGTCTCGGGGGGGTCCCGTTCTTC. This encodes CASSLGGVPFF.

The CDR3, as DNA: TGTGCCAGCAGCGCCGGGACAGGGGTTACGAAGACCCAGTACTTC. It translates to CASSAGTGVTKTQYF. This chain links TRBV2 with TRBJ2-5; 10 bases align to TRBD1. From germline, CDR1 is SNHLY and CDR2 FYNNEI. The CDR3 loop spans 15 amino acids. Trimming cost V 6 bases and J 6 bases; bases outside gene matches: 10.

The V gene is TRBV5-5, the J gene TRBJ2-7; possibly TRBD1 or TRBD2 for D (6 bases each). Deletions cut 5 bases from V and 6 bases from J, with 21 bases between. Germline CDR1 reads SGHKS; CDR2 reads YYEKEE (reference sequence). CDR3 length: 15 residues. CDR3 in DNA: TGTGCCAGCAGTAGGGCTTCGGGCAGGGGAGGCGAGCAGTACTTC. Its translation is CASSRASGRGGEQYF.

The genes are TRBV21-1 and TRBJ2-1; the table's D gene call, TRBD2, was not cross checked with the DNA. TRBV21-1 is noted as a pseudogene. The CDR3 length is 18 residues. CDR3 in amino acids: CASSKMRPELPEYNEQFF. The CDR3 DNA is TGTGCCAGCAGCAAAATGAGGCCCGAGCTACCAGAATACAATGAGCAGTTCTTC.

The chain couples TRBV5-1 to TRBJ2-1, with D perhaps TRBD1 or TRBD2 (5 bases each). The V end lost 4 bases, the J end lost 7 bases, and 15 bases lay between the germline ends. This CDR3 is 14 amino acids long. In germline, CDR1 is SGHRS, CDR2 YFSETQ. CDR3 sequence (DNA): TGCGCCAGCAGCCCCGGGACCGGCGGGAATGAGCAGTTCTTC. This translates into CASSPGTGGNEQFF.

The chain recombines TRBV29-1 with TRBJ2-5; D possibly uses TRBD1 or TRBD2 (5 bases each). Trimming removed 3 bases at V and 3 bases at J, with 11 bases between. The CDR3 has 13 amino acids. Germline CDR1 is SQVTM and CDR2 is ANQGSEA. CDR3 sequence (DNA): TGCAGCGTTGACAGGGAGACCAAAGAGACCCAGTACTTC. This codes for CSVDRETKETQYF. Using reference TRBV29-1 and TRBJ2-5 for the parts outside the CDR3, the full variable domain is SAVISQKPSRDICQRGTSLTIQCQVDSQVTMMFWYRQQPGQSLTLIATANQGSEATYESGFVIDKFPISRPNLTFSTLTVSNMSPEDSSIYLCSVDRETKETQYFGPGTRLLVL.

The chain employs TRBV13 and TRBJ1-2, with D possibly matching TRBD1 (5 bases). This CDR3 region has 18 residues. The germline V gene encodes CDR1 PRHDT and CDR2 FYEKMQ (reference sequence). Trimming removed 2 bases from V and 7 bases from J, with 26 bases in between. CDR3 sequence reads: CASSLYNSWTGREGGYTF. DNA for the CDR3: TGTGCCAGCAGCTTATATAATTCCTGGACGGGCAGGGAGGGTGGCTACACCTTC. The variable domain in full, completed from reference TRBV13 and TRBJ1-2, reads AAGVIQSPRHLIKEKRETATLKCYPIPRHDTVYWYQQGPGQDPQFLISFYEKMQSDKGSIPDRFSAQQFSDYHSELNMSSLELGDSALYFCASSLYNSWTGREGGYTFGSGTRLTVV.

The genes are TRBV21-1 and TRBJ2-7. TRBV21-1 represents a pseudogene. This CDR3 is built from 17 residues. The DNA of the CDR3 is TGTGCCAGCAGCGATAGCCATTGGGACGGCCTCCCGTTAGGGCAGTACTTC. It translates to CASSDSHWDGLPLGQYF.

V and J are TRBV7-9 and TRBJ1-5, with no clear D. The CDR3 is made up of 15 amino acids. Trimming shortened V by 4 bases and J by 1 base, and 11 bases separated the two germline ends. Germline V CDR1 and CDR2: SEHNR, FQNEAQ (reference sequence). The DNA for the CDR3 is TGTGCCAGCAGCTCCCAATCTGGAAGCAATCAGCCCCAGCATTTT. Encoded protein: CASSSQSGSNQPQHF.

J is TRBJ2-7 and V is TRBV19, with a possible D match to TRBD1 (5 bases). V lost 5 bases to trimming and J lost 3 bases, with 11 bases between them. The CDR3 consists of 13 residues. Germline CDR1 and CDR2: LNHDA and SQIVND (reference sequence). This CDR3 reads CASSSTELYEQYF. CDR3 DNA sequence: TGTGCCAGTAGTTCGACAGAGCTCTACGAGCAGTACTTC.

For the CDR3, the DNA is TGTGCCAGCAGCCGGACAGGGGGCAGGAACAATGAGCAGTTCTTC. Its translation is CASSRTGGRNNEQFF. The chain carries TRBV6-5 and TRBJ2-1; 11 bases are shared with TRBD1. V lost 6 bases and J lost 5; bases outside the gene matches: 6. The V gene's germline CDR1 is MNHEY and CDR2 SVGAGI. This CDR3 spans 15 amino acids.

The rearrangement uses TRBV2 and TRBJ1-4, with D uncertain. Germline V gene sequence: CDR1 SNHLY, CDR2 FYNNEI. The CDR3 contains 13 residues. V dropped 7 bases and J dropped 3 bases, with 9 bases sitting between them. The CDR3 DNA is TGTGCCAGCATGCGTGGGGCTAATGAAAAACTGTTTTTT. Translated: CASMRGANEKLFF.

This chain uses TRBV4-2 with TRBJ2-7; D possibly uses TRBD1 or TRBD2 (6 bases each). Germline loops: CDR1 LGHNA, CDR2 YNFKEQ. The CDR3 is 13 amino acids. The ends were cut back, 1 base at V and 7 bases at J, with 11 bases in the middle. Here the CDR3 reads CASSQAGAGEQYF. CDR3 coding DNA: TGTGCCAGCAGCCAAGCAGGGGCGGGGGAGCAGTACTTC.

This clone was recorded once. The rearrangement uses TRBV19 and TRBJ1-5, with 7 nucleotides matching TRBD1. V lost 2 bases, J lost 5 bases, and 0 bases stayed unmatched. In germline, CDR1 is LNHDA, CDR2 SQIVND (reference sequence). This CDR3 is built from 13 residues. For the CDR3, the DNA is TGTGCCAGTAGTATAACAGGGGATCAGCCCCAGCATTTT. Its translation: CASSITGDQPQHF.

This clone was observed a single time. Other DNA sequences of this sample code for an identical CDR3. As DNA, the CDR3 is TGTGCCAGCAGCGATAATTACGAGCAGTACTTC. This gives the protein CASSDNYEQYF. V usage is TRBV6-5 and J usage is TRBJ2-7; no firm D call. CDR1 and CDR2 from the germline V gene are MNHEY and SVGAGI. V lost 6 bases, J lost 4 bases, and 7 bases lay in between. The CDR3 runs 11 residues.

This chain uses TRBV5-6 with TRBJ2-7; tentatively, D is TRBD2 (6 bases). Trimming shortened V by 4 bases and J by 1 base, and 18 bases separated the two germline ends. In germline, CDR1 is SGHDT, CDR2 YYEEEE. There are 16 residues in the CDR3. As DNA, the CDR3 is TGTGCCAGCAGCCCCTTCCCCTCCGGGAGATCCTACGAGCAGTACTTC. It yields the protein CASSPFPSGRSYEQYF.

The J gene is TRBJ1-2, the V gene TRBV28, with D possibly TRBD1 on 5 matching bases. The CDR3 extends over 16 amino acids. Per germline, CDR1 MDHEN and CDR2 SYDVKM. V lost 5 bases and J lost 1, with 17 bases in between. CDR3 residues: CASSTTPGSGNYGYTF. DNA for the CDR3: TGTGCCAGCAGTACCACCCCAGGGTCGGGTAACTATGGCTACACCTTC.

The rearrangement joins TRBV2 to TRBJ2-4; TRBD2 matches 13 bases. Germline lookup yields CDR1 SNHLY and CDR2 FYNNEI. The CDR3 spans 18 residues. Trimming cost V 3 bases and J 2 bases; bases outside gene matches: 7. In DNA, the CDR3 is TGTGCCAGCAGTGAGGCCGGGACTAGCGGGATGTCCAAAAACATTCAGTACTTC. It encodes CASSEAGTSGMSKNIQYF.

The rearrangement joins TRBV5-1 to TRBJ1-1; no clear D gene. The germline V gene encodes CDR1 SGHRS and CDR2 YFSETQ. The V gene lost 0 bases and the J gene lost 1 base, with 13 bases spanning the gap. The CDR3 contains 16 residues. The CDR3 sequence is CASSLVGSTPNTEAFF. Here the CDR3 DNA reads TGCGCCAGCAGCTTGGTTGGTAGTACCCCGAACACTGAAGCTTTCTTT.

The chain couples TRBV6-1 to TRBJ2-6, with 15 bases that match TRBD2. With 4 bases clipped from V and 3 bases from J, the junction kept 4 bases outside the gene matches. The CDR3 spans 18 residues. Per the germline V gene, CDR1 is MNHNS and CDR2 is SASEGT. CDR3 sequence (DNA): TGTGCCAGCAGTGGGGGGACTAGCGGGAGGTTTGGGGCCAACGTCCTGACTTTC. It codes for CASSGGTSGRFGANVLTF.

This sequence joins TRBV5-1 and TRBJ2-7; perhaps TRBD2 as D (5 bases). The CDR3 length is 15 residues. Germline V gene lookup returns CDR1 SGHRS and CDR2 YFSETQ. V gave up 4 bases and J gave up 0 bases, with 14 bases separating them. The CDR3 DNA is TGCGCCAGCAGCCCATGGAGAGGGAGCTCCTACGAGCAGTACTTC. As protein: CASSPWRGSSYEQYF.

This chain joins TRBV6-6 and TRBJ2-5; no clear D gene. Looked up from germline, CDR1 is MNHNY and CDR2 is SVGAGI (reference sequence). The CDR3 extends over 16 amino acids. Trimming removed 0 bases from V and 1 base from J, with 12 bases in between. The CDR3 protein is CASSYSVSGVQETQYF. The CDR3 nucleotides are TGTGCCAGCAGTTACTCTGTTTCGGGCGTCCAAGAGACCCAGTACTTC.